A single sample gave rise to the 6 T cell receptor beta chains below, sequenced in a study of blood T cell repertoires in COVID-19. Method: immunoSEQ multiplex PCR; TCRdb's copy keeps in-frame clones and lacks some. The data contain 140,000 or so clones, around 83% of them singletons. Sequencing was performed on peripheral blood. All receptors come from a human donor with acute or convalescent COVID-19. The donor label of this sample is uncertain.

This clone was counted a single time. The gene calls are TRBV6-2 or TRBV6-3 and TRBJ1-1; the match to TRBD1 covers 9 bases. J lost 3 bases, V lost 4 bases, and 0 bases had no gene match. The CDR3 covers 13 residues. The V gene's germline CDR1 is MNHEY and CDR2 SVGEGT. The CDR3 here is CASSWTGDTEAFF. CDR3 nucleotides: TGTGCCAGCAGTTGGACAGGGGACACTGAAGCTTTCTTT.

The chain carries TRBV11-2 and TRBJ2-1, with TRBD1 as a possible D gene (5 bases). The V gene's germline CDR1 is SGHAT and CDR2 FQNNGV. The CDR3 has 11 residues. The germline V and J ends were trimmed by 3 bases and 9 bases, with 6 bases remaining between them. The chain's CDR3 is CASSLGLEQFF. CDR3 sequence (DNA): TGTGCCAGCAGCTTGGGGCTTGAGCAGTTCTTC.

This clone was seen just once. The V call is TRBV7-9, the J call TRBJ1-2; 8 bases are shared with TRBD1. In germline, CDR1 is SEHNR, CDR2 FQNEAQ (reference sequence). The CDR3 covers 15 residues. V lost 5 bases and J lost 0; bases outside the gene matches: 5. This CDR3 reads CASSPMTGANYGYTF. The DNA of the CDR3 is TGTGCCAGCAGCCCGATGACAGGGGCTAACTATGGCTACACCTTC.

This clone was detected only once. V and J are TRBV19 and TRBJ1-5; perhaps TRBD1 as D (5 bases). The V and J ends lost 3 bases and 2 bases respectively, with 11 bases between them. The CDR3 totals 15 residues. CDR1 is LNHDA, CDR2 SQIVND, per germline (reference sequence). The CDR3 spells CASSIPGLGNQPQHF. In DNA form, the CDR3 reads TGTGCCAGTAGTATCCCAGGGTTGGGCAATCAGCCCCAGCATTTT. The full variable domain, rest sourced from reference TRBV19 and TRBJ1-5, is DGGITQSPKYLFRKEGQNVTLSCEQNLNHDAMYWYRQDPGQGLRLIYYSQIVNDFQKGDIAEGYSVSREKKESFPLTVTSAQKNPTAFYLCASSIPGLGNQPQHFGDGTRLSIL.

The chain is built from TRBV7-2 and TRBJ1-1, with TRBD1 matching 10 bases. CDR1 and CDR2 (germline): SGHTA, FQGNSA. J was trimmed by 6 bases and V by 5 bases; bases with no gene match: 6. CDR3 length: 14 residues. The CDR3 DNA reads TGTGCCAGCAGCGCCAGACAGGGGGCGGCTGAAGCTTTCTTT. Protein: CASSARQGAAEAFF.

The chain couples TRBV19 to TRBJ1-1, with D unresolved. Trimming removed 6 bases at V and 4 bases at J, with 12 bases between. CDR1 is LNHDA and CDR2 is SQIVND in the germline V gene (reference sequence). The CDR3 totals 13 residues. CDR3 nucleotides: TGTGCCAGTAGAAACCTTGCGGGCACTGAAGCTTTCTTT. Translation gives CASRNLAGTEAFF.